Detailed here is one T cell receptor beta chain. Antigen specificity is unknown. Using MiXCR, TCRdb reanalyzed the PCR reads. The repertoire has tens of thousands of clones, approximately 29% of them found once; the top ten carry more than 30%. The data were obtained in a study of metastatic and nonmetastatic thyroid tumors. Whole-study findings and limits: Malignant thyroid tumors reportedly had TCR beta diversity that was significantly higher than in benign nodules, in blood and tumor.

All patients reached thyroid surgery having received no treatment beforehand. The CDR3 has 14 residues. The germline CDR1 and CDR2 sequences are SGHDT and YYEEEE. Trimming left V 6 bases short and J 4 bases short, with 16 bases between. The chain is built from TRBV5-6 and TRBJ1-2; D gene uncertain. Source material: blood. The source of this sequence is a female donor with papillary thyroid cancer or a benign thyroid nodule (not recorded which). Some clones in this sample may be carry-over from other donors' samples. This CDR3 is CASIPLDGRYGYTF. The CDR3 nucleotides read TGTGCCAGCATCCCCCTGGACGGACGCTATGGCTACACCTTC.